The 7 T cell receptor beta chains in this list originate from one sample, sequenced in a study of T cells in tumors after PD-1 blockade. The table came from immunoSEQ multiplex PCR; TCRdb's copy has only in-frame clones and leaves some out. The data hold 35,000 or so clones, with 78% observed a single time. The sample consisted of PBMCs, taken before anti-PD-1 treatment. These receptors came from a human donor with basal cell carcinoma.

The genes are TRBV5-4 and TRBJ2-5; D uncertain. This CDR3 has 14 residues. The germline V and J ends were trimmed by 4 bases and 0 bases, with 10 bases remaining between them. Germline lookup yields CDR1 SGHNT and CDR2 YYREEE (reference sequence). CDR3 protein: CASSAPNDQETQYF. In DNA, the CDR3 is TGTGCCAGCAGCGCTCCTAATGACCAAGAGACCCAGTACTTC.

V and J are TRBV5-5 and TRBJ1-4; TRBD1 might be the D (5 bases). CDR3 length: 14 residues. V was trimmed by 1 base and J by 8 bases, leaving 12 bases between them. CDR1 and CDR2 from the germline V gene are SGHKS and YYEKEE (reference sequence). The CDR3 nucleotides read TGTGCCAGCAGCTTGAGCCAGGGTGGCGAAAAACTGTTTTTT. Its protein is CASSLSQGGEKLFF. The full variable domain, rest sourced from reference TRBV5-5 and TRBJ1-4, is DAGVTQSPTHLIKTRGQQVTLRCSPISGHKSVSWYQQVLGQGPQFIFQYYEKEERGRGNFPDRFSARQFPNYSSELNVNALLLGDSALYLCASSLSQGGEKLFFGSGTQLSVL.

The CDR3 region is CASGDRSYNSPLHF. The CDR3, as DNA: TGTGCCAGCGGGGACCGCTCCTATAATTCACCCCTCCACTTT. The chain uses TRBV9 and TRBJ1-6; the D gene is possibly TRBD1 (5 bases). Germline CDR1 reads SGDLS; CDR2 reads YYNGEE. Trimming cost V 7 bases and J 0 bases, with 8 bases left between them. The CDR3 has 14 residues.

The rearrangement joins TRBV28 to TRBJ1-5; a weak D match, TRBD1 (5 bases). Trimming left V 3 bases short and J 9 bases short, with 12 bases between. Germline values: CDR1 MDHEN, CDR2 SYDVKM. This CDR3 is built from 13 residues. The CDR3 DNA is TGTGCCAGCAGTTTGGGCCTTGGGGGGCCCCAGCATTTT. Translated: CASSLGLGGPQHF.

This chain joins TRBV4-3 and TRBJ1-2, with a weak D call TRBD1 (6 bases). The CDR3 is 17 residues long. Looked up from germline, CDR1 is LGHNA and CDR2 is YSLEER. V lost 0 bases and J 6 bases, leaving 20 bases between the germline ends. CDR3 coding DNA: TGCGCCAGCAGCCAAGACCACCGGGGGGGGCTTCCCCATGGCTACACCTTC. This encodes CASSQDHRGGLPHGYTF.

This chain connects TRBV7-2 to TRBJ2-5; possible D gene TRBD2, 5 bases. Trimming took off 2 bases at V and 1 base at J, with 11 bases between the two ends. Germline V gene lookup returns CDR1 SGHTA and CDR2 FQGNSA. The CDR3 extends over 15 amino acids. CDR3 nucleotide sequence: TGTGCCAGCAGCTTATTCGGAGGCAGCCAAGAGACCCAGTACTTC. Translating gives CASSLFGGSQETQYF. The full variable domain, rest sourced from reference TRBV7-2 and TRBJ2-5, is GAGVSQSPSNKVTEKGKDVELRCDPISGHTALYWYRQSLGQGLEFLIYFQGNSAPDKSGLPSDRFSAERTGGSVSTLTIQRTQQEDSAVYLCASSLFGGSQETQYFGPGTRLLVL.

This clone has a single count. V usage is TRBV5-8 and J usage is TRBJ2-2, with a tentative D call TRBD1 (6 bases). Germline-derived CDR1 and CDR2 are SGHTS and YDEGEE. V lost 3 bases and J lost 4, with 7 bases in between. The length of the CDR3 is 13 residues. CDR3 bases: TGTGCCAGCAGCTCCAGGGGCACCGGGGAGCTGTTTTTT. Translated, it gives CASSSRGTGELFF.